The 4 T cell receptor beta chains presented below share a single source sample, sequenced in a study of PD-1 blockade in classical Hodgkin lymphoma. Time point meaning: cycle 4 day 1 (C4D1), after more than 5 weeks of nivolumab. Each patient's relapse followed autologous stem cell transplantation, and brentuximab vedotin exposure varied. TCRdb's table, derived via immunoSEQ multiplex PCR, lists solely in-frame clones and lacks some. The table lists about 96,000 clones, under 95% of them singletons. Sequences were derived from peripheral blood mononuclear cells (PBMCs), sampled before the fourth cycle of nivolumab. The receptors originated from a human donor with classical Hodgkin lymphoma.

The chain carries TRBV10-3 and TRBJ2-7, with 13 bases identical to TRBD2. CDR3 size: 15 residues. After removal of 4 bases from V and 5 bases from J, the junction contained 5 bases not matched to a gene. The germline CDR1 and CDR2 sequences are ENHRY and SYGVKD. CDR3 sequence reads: CAISGGLAGENEQYF. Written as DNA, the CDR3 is TGTGCCATCAGTGGCGGACTAGCGGGAGAGAACGAGCAGTACTTC.

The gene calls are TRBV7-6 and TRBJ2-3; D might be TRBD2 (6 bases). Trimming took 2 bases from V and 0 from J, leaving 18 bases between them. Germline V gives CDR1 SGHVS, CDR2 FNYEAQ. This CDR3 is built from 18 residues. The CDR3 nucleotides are TGTGCCAGCAGCTTATCAGTCGGGAGCCCATTTAGCACAGATACGCAGTATTTT. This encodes CASSLSVGSPFSTDTQYF.

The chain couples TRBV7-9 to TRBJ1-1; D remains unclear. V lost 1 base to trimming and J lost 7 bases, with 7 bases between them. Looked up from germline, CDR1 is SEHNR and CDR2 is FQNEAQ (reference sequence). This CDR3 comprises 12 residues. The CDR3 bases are TGTGCCAGCAGCTTAGTTCGGGGTGAAGCTTTCTTT. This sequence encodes CASSLVRGEAFF.

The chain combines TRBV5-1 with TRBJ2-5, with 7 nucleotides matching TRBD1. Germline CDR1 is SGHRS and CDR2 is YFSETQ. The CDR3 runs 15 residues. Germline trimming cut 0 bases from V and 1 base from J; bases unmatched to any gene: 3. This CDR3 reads CASSLDRGSQETQYF. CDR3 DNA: TGCGCCAGCAGCTTGGACAGGGGTAGCCAAGAGACCCAGTACTTC.